The 3 T cell receptor beta chains given below trace back to one sample, sequenced in a study of identical twins. TCRdb recomputed calls from the 5' RACE reads with MiXCR, one row per CDR3 protein. Of fewer than 500,000 distinct CDR3 sequences listed, roughly an eighth are singletons. The sample was also reused in another study, on yellow fever vaccine responses in identical twins.

Sequenced input: CD4+ T cells sorted from blood. All receptors come from a woman between 18 and 29 years old in good health.

Many counts were recorded for this clonotype. The chain has TRBV20-1 and TRBJ2-7; D might be TRBD2 (5 bases). The CDR3 covers 13 residues. Trimming shortened V by 4 bases and J by 1 base, and 11 bases separated the two germline ends. Germline V CDR1 and CDR2: DFQATT, SNEGSKA (reference sequence). As DNA, the CDR3 is TGCAGTGCTATGGGTAGCGTATCCTACGAGCAGTACTTC. Protein product: CSAMGSVSYEQYF.

This clonotype showed up just a few times. This sequence joins TRBV5-5 and TRBJ1-6; D is ambiguous. The CDR3 is made up of 15 amino acids. Germline V gene sequence: CDR1 SGHKS, CDR2 YYEKEE (reference sequence). Trimming shortened V by 1 base and J by 7 bases, and 12 bases separated the two germline ends. DNA for the CDR3: TGTGCCAGCAGCTTGATTACGGGGAAAAATTCACCCCTCCACTTT. As protein: CASSLITGKNSPLHF. Complete variable domain (other parts from reference TRBV5-5 and TRBJ1-6): DAGVTQSPTHLIKTRGQQVTLRCSPISGHKSVSWYQQVLGQGPQFIFQYYEKEERGRGNFPDRFSARQFPNYSSELNVNALLLGDSALYLCASSLITGKNSPLHFGNGTRLTVT.

This clonotype was picked up a small number of times. The V gene is TRBV6-2 or TRBV6-3, the J gene TRBJ2-5; D unresolved. Trimming cost V 0 bases and J 3 bases, with 17 bases left between them. This CDR3 spans 17 amino acids. CDR1 is MNHEY and CDR2 is SVGEGT in the germline V gene. CDR3 residues: CASSYSKMRTWEETQYF. CDR3 sequence (DNA): TGTGCCAGCAGTTACTCGAAGATGAGGACCTGGGAAGAGACCCAGTACTTC.